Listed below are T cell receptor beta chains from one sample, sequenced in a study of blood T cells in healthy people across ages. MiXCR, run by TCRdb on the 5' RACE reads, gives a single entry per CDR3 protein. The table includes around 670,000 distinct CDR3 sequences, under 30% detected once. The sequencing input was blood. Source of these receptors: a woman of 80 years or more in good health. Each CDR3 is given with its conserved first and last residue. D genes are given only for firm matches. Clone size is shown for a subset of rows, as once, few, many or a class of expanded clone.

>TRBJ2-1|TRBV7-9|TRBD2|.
TGTGCCAGCAGCTTAGGTCAGGATTCGGGACTAGCGGGCTACAATGAGCAGTTCTTC
CASSLGQDSGLAGYNEQFF
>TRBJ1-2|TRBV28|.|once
TGTGCCAGCATCTCCGAGGCGCCCTATGGCTACACCTTC
CASISEAPYGYTF
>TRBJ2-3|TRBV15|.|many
TGTGCCACCTCCCCCAGGCCTAACACAGATACGCAGTATTTT
CATSPRPNTDTQYF
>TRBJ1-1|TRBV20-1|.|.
TGCAGTGCTAGTAACGGGGGGAGCACTGAAGCTTTCTTT
CSASNGGSTEAFF
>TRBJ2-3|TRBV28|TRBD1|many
TGTGCCAGCAGTTTCGGTGGGGACAGCTCCACAGATACGCAGTATTTT
CASSFGGDSSTDTQYF
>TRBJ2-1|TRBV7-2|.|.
TGTGCCAGCAGCTTAAGGCACCGCAGTGAGCAGTTCTTC
CASSLRHRSEQFF
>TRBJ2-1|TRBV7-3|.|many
TGTGCCAGCAGCTTATTCCCAGGGGTTAGCAATGAGCAGTTCTTC
CASSLFPGVSNEQFF
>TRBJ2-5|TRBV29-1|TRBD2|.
TGCAGCGTTACGGGGGGGGGATTACAAGAGACCCAGTACTTC
CSVTGGGLQETQYF
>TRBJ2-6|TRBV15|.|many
TGTGCCACCAGCCGAGTGGGATCTGGGGCCAACGTCCTGACTTTC
CATSRVGSGANVLTF
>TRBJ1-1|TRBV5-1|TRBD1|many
TGCGCCAGCAGCGTAACGACAGGGATGGGCACTGAAGCTTTCTTT
CASSVTTGMGTEAFF
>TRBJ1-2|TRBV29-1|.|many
TGCAGCGTTGAACCCCCCACAGCCAACTATGGCTACACCTTC
CSVEPPTANYGYTF
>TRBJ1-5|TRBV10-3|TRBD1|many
TGTGCCACCAGGGGGACAGGGGGCGGAGGTAGCAATCAGCCCCAGCATTTT
CATRGTGGGGSNQPQHF
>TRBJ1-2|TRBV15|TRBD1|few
TGTGCCACCAGCAGGAGACAGGGGTCTGGCTACACCTTC
CATSRRQGSGYTF
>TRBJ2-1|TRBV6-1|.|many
TGTGCCAGCAGGGCCGGTGGCTACAATGAGCAGTTCTTC
CASRAGGYNEQFF
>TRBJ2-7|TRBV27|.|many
TGTGCCAGCAGCCCTCCCCAGGAAAGGGCCTACGAGCAGTACTTC
CASSPPQERAYEQYF
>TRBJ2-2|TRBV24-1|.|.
TGTGCCACCAGTGATGGTTCCGAGACAGGGAACACCGGGGAGCTGTTTTTT
CATSDGSETGNTGELFF
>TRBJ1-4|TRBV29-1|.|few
TGCAGCGTTGAGTGGGGCGAAAAACTGTTTTTT
CSVEWGEKLFF
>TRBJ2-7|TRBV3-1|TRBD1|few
TGTGCCAGCAACCAAGATCTATGGGGACAGTTATCCCACGAGCAGTACTTC
CASNQDLWGQLSHEQYF
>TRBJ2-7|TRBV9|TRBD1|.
TGTGCCAGCAGCGTAGGGGACAGGAATGTGCGGTACTTC
CASSVGDRNVRYF
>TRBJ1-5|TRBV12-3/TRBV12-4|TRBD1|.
TGTGCCAGCAGTAGGACAGGGGAGCGGCCCCAGCATTTT
CASSRTGERPQHF
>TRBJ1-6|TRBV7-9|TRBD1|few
TGTGCCAGCAGCCCTAAAGGGGGCGAAGTTTCACCCCTCCACTTT
CASSPKGGEVSPLHF
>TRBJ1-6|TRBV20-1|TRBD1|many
TGCAGTGCCCAGGAGGGGGCCACCTATAATTCACCCCTCCACTTT
CSAQEGATYNSPLHF
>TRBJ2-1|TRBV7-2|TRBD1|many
TGTGCCAGCAGCCGGACAGGGGAGTTATACAATGAGCAGTTCTTC
CASSRTGELYNEQFF
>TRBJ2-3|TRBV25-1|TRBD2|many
TGTGCCAGCAGAGCAGCGGGGGGGCCCTCAGATACGCAGTATTTT
CASRAAGGPSDTQYF
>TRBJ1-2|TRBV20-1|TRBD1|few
TGCAGTGCTAGAGGGGGCAGGGGGCGTTGGAACTATGGCTACACCTTC
CSARGGRGRWNYGYTF
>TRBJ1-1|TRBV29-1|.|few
TGCAGCGTTGAAGTCTGGAAGAAAAACACTGAAGCTTTCTTT
CSVEVWKKNTEAFF
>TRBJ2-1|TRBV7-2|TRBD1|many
TGTGCCAGCAGCTTAGCGTCGGGACAGTTGTACAATGAGCAGTTCTTC
CASSLASGQLYNEQFF
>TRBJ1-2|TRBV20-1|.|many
TGCAGTGCTAGGGGGCAGGGAAGTCGCTATGGCTACACCTTC
CSARGQGSRYGYTF
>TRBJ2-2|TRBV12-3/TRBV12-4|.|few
TGTGCCAGCAGTTTTGCGCTGAACACCGGGGAGCTGTTTTTT
CASSFALNTGELFF
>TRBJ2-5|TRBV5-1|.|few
TGCGCCAGCAGCCCCGGACAGCTGAAAGAGGCCCAGTATTTC
CASSPGQLKEAQYF
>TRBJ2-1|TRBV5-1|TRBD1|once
TGCGCCAGCAGCTTGGAGGGGGCCAACTACAATGAGCAGTTCTTC
CASSLEGANYNEQFF
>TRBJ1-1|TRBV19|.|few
TGTGCCAGTAGTACGCCGGGGGGGGGCACTGAAGCTTTCTTT
CASSTPGGGTEAFF
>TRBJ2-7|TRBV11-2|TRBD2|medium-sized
TGTGCCAGCAGCTTAGATCGGGGGGGCTACGAGCAGTACTTC
CASSLDRGGYEQYF
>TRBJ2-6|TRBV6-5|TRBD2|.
TGTGCCAGCAGTTCGGGGGGGTATGGGGCCAACGTCCTGACTTTC
CASSSGGYGANVLTF
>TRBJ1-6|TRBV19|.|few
TGTGCCAGTAGTATGCCTACACGGTCACCCCTCCACTTT
CASSMPTRSPLHF
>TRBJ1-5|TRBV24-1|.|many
TGTGCCACCAGTGACCCGGGACGGTCCGATAAGCATTTT
CATSDPGRSDKHF
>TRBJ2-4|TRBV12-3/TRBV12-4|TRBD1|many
TGTGCCAGCAGTCGGGACAGGGACGACATTCAGTACTTC
CASSRDRDDIQYF
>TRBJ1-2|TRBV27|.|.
TGTGCCAGCAGTTTATTGGGCAGGGAGAACTATGGCTACACCTTC
CASSLLGRENYGYTF
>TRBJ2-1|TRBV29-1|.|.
TGCAGCGTTGAAAAGGGACTGGCCTACAATGAGCAGTTCTTC
CSVEKGLAYNEQFF
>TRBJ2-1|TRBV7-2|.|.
TGTGCCAGCAGCTGGGTGGGAGTCAGCTCCTACAATGAGCAGTTCTTC
CASSWVGVSSYNEQFF
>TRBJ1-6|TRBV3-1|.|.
TGTGCCAGCAGCCAGGTGGACGGATCCCCCCACTTT
CASSQVDGSPHF
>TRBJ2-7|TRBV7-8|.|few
TGTGCCAGCAGCTTAGGAAAAAGGACCTTCTGGGAGCAGTACTTC
CASSLGKRTFWEQYF
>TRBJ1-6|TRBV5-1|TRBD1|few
TGCGCCAGCAGCTTGGACAGGGGGCCCTACCTCCACTTT
CASSLDRGPYLHF
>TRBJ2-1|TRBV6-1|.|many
TGTGCCAGCAGAGTCGGGGCAGGGGCCTACAATGAGCAGTTCTTC
CASRVGAGAYNEQFF
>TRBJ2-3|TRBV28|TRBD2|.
TGTGCCAGCAGTTTGCGGACTAGCGGGAGGGCAAAAGATACGCAGTATTTT
CASSLRTSGRAKDTQYF
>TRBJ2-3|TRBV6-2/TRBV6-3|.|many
TGTGCCAGCACCAAACAGAGGCCGCGTGGGGATACGCAGTATTTT
CASTKQRPRGDTQYF
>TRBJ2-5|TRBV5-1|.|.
TGCGCCAGCAGCTTGATGGGTTCAGGGAAAGAGACCCAGTACTTC
CASSLMGSGKETQYF
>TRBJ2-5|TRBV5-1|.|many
TGCGCCAGCAGGGAGGGGGAGACCCAGTACTTC
CASREGETQYF